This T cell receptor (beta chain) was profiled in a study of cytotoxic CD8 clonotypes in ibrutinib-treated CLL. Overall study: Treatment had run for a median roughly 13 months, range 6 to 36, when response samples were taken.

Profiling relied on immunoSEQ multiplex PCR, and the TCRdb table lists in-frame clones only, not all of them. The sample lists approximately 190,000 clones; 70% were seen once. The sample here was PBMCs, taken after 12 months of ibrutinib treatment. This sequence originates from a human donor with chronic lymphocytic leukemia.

The chain's CDR3 is CASSVAGGLGTDTQYF. CDR3 bases: TGTGCCAGCAGCGTAGCGGGAGGGCTGGGGACAGATACGCAGTATTTT. The genes are TRBV9 and TRBJ2-3; the match to TRBD2 covers 8 bases. Germline V gene lookup returns CDR1 SGDLS and CDR2 YYNGEE. This CDR3 has 16 amino acids. Trimming removed 0 bases from V and 3 bases from J; junction bases left unmatched: 6.